This T cell receptor (beta chain) is drawn from a study of blood T cells in healthy people across ages. This clonotype was counted a few times. Sample-barcoded 5' priming and a J-beta primer mix drove a second PCR of about 6 to 12 cycles. MiXCR was run by TCRdb on the 5' RACE reads, yielding one entry per CDR3 protein. Among about 1,600,000 distinct CDR3 sequences listed, 35% to 45% were seen once. The sequenced sample consisted of blood. This sequence was found in a woman under 30 in good health.

CDR3 protein: CASSSQFAGVNEQFF. DNA for the CDR3: TGCGCCAGCAGCTCACAATTCGCGGGGGTCAATGAGCAGTTCTTC. V gene TRBV5-1 combines with J gene TRBJ2-1, with 7 positions matching TRBD2. V shed 3 bases, J shed 6 bases, and the junction held 9 bases outside the gene matches. Germline CDR1 reads SGHRS; CDR2 reads YFSETQ. The CDR3 length is 15 residues.